Each of the 16 T cell receptor beta chains below was sequenced from the same sample in a study of patients and donors after allogeneic stem cell transplantation. One entry per CDR3 protein results from TCRdb running MiXCR on the RT-PCR reads. The table has some 960,000 distinct CDR3 sequences, approximately 19% seen once; the top ten hold roughly 6.4%. Material: blood, either unsorted or a sorted T cell fraction (not recorded which). The source of these receptors is a human donor who was either an allogeneic HSCT recipient or a stem cell or donor lymphocyte infusion donor (not recorded which). It is not recorded whose cells these are; they may come from a transplant donor.

V and J are TRBV5-1 and TRBJ1-2; D is uncertain. The germline gives CDR1 SGHRS, CDR2 YFSETQ. V lost 6 bases, J lost 2 bases, and 14 bases lay in between. The CDR3 length is 14 residues. The CDR3 region has the DNA TGCGCCAGCAAAGGTGGAGGACTAAACTATGGCTACACCTTC. This sequence encodes CASKGGGLNYGYTF.

The rearrangement links TRBV5-1 to TRBJ1-2; 9 bases map to TRBD1. The length of the CDR3 is 16 residues. The J segment lost 6 bases and the V segment lost 4 bases, leaving 13 bases of the junction unmatched. Germline assignment: CDR1 SGHRS and CDR2 YFSETQ. The CDR3 protein is CASSPGGQGRKNGYTF. The DNA for the CDR3 is TGCGCCAGCAGCCCTGGGGGACAGGGTCGTAAGAATGGCTACACCTTC. The variable domain in full, completed from reference TRBV5-1 and TRBJ1-2, reads KAGVTQTPRYLIKTRGQQVTLSCSPISGHRSVSWYQQTPGQGLQFLFEYFSETQRNKGNFPGRFSGRQFSNSRSEMNVSTLELGDSALYLCASSPGGQGRKNGYTFGSGTRLTVV.

J is TRBJ2-4 and V is TRBV12-3 or TRBV12-4; TRBD2 aligns across 8 bases. J gave up 8 bases and V 5 bases, and 8 bases lay outside the gene matches. The CDR3 loop spans 14 amino acids. The CDR3 loop is CASSQSGRGDIQYF. The CDR3 DNA is TGTGCCAGCAGTCAGAGCGGGAGAGGAGACATTCAGTACTTC.

This clonotype appeared a few times. The genes are TRBV24-1 and TRBJ2-3; 13 positions agree with TRBD2. The CDR3 runs 18 residues. CDR1 is KGHDR, CDR2 SFDVKD, per germline. After removal of 2 bases from V and 3 bases from J, the junction contained 7 bases not matched to a gene. This CDR3 reads CATSDSRPGLAGTDTQYF. The CDR3 nucleotides read TGTGCCACCAGTGATTCGCGACCGGGACTAGCGGGAACAGATACGCAGTATTTT.

Here the CDR3 DNA reads TGTGCCAGCAGCTTTCCCCAAGCGGAGACCCAGTACTTC. It is translated as CASSFPQAETQYF. This chain joins TRBV7-6 and TRBJ2-5; D is unresolved. Germline V lookup: CDR1 SGHVS, CDR2 FNYEAQ. CDR3 length: 13 amino acids. V was clipped by 3 bases and J by 5 bases, with 10 bases between them.

This chain connects TRBV3-1 to TRBJ2-7, with D possibly TRBD2 on 5 matching bases. Trimming shortened V by 0 bases and J by 2 bases, and 14 bases separated the two germline ends. CDR3 length: 16 residues. Germline V gives CDR1 LGHDT, CDR2 YNNKEL (reference sequence). Here the CDR3 reads CASSQDLWPRAYEQYF. The CDR3 nucleotides read TGTGCCAGCAGCCAAGATCTATGGCCGCGGGCCTACGAGCAGTACTTC.

This clonotype was observed a handful of times. The chain combines TRBV29-1 with TRBJ1-1, with a possible D match to TRBD1 (6 bases). CDR1 and CDR2 from the germline V gene are SQVTM and ANQGSEA. The germline V and J ends were trimmed by 4 bases and 2 bases, with 8 bases remaining between them. This CDR3 is built from 12 residues. The CDR3 nucleotides read TGCAGCGTTGGGACAGCAAACACTGAAGCTTTCTTT. It encodes CSVGTANTEAFF.

The chain employs TRBV2 and TRBJ2-3, with 8 nucleotides matching TRBD2. Per germline, CDR1 SNHLY and CDR2 FYNNEI. The CDR3 loop spans 14 amino acids. V lost 8 bases and J lost 2; bases outside the gene matches: 6. CDR3 nucleotides: TGTGCCAGCGAAACTAGCGGAGTCACAGATACGCAGTATTTT. It codes for CASETSGVTDTQYF.

This clonotype was detected only a few times. J is TRBJ1-1 and V is TRBV2, with D perhaps TRBD1 (6 bases). Trimming pared 7 bases from V and 5 bases from J, leaving 14 bases between. The CDR3 totals 13 residues. Germline V lookup: CDR1 SNHLY, CDR2 FYNNEI. This CDR3 is CASILIRGTEAFF. CDR3 DNA sequence: TGTGCCAGCATCCTGATTAGGGGGACTGAAGCTTTCTTT.

At least ten counts were recorded for this clonotype. This chain uses TRBV5-1 with TRBJ2-5; 8 nucleotides align to TRBD2. The junction had 8 bases not matched to a gene; V was cut back by 4 bases and J by 0 bases. CDR3 length equals 16 residues. CDR1 and CDR2 from the germline V gene are SGHRS and YFSETQ. CDR3 in DNA: TGCGCCAGCAGCAGCGGCGGGAGGCGGTACCAAGAGACCCAGTACTTC. Amino acids: CASSSGGRRYQETQYF.

In nucleotides, the CDR3 is TGCGCCAGCAGCTTGTCCGGGAGAGTTAATGAGCAGTTCTTC. Translating gives CASSLSGRVNEQFF. The J gene is TRBJ2-1, the V gene TRBV5-1; a weak D match, TRBD2 (6 bases). The CDR3 sequence is 14 residues long. Germline CDR1 SGHRS, CDR2 YFSETQ. Trimming removed 1 base at V and 7 bases at J, with 12 bases between.

The J gene is TRBJ2-1, the V gene TRBV25-1; tentative D call: TRBD1 (6 bases). The V gene lost 1 base and the J gene lost 7 bases, with 14 bases spanning the gap. The germline V gene encodes CDR1 MGHDK and CDR2 SYGVNS. The CDR3 contains 15 residues. CDR3 bases: TGTGCCAGCAGTGAATCGGGGAAAGGGGGAAATGAGCAGTTCTTC. Its protein is CASSESGKGGNEQFF.

This clonotype was detected a few times. The chain has TRBV7-2 and TRBJ1-2, with no clear D. From germline, CDR1 is SGHTA and CDR2 FQGNSA. Between the trimmed V and J ends, which lost 4 bases and 7 bases, there was a span of 4 bases. The CDR3 loop spans 10 amino acids. The CDR3 DNA sequence: TGTGCCAGCAGCTCCAGTGGCTACACCTTC. It is translated as CASSSSGYTF.

This clonotype was found many times. The chain couples TRBV4-3 to TRBJ1-1, with 7 bases lining up with TRBD1. This CDR3 is built from 15 residues. The trim removed 0 bases at V and 3 bases at J, leaving 4 bases unmatched. Germline V gene data show CDR1 as LGHNA and CDR2 as YSLEER. CDR3 residues: CASSQEQGRDTEAFF. CDR3 coding DNA: TGCGCCAGCAGCCAAGAACAGGGGCGCGACACTGAAGCTTTCTTT.

This clonotype was recorded many times. V and J are TRBV27 and TRBJ1-1; the D gene is possibly TRBD1 (6 bases). CDR3 length: 15 residues. Germline loops: CDR1 MNHEY, CDR2 SMNVEV (reference sequence). V was clipped by 2 bases and J by 2 bases, with 12 bases between them. Written as DNA, the CDR3 is TGTGCCAGCAGTTTAGCCAGGGGAGGCAACACTGAAGCTTTCTTT. This translates into CASSLARGGNTEAFF.

This clonotype has only a few counts. This chain joins TRBV30 and TRBJ1-5; 8 bases are a match to TRBD1. The junction had 7 bases not matched to a gene; V was cut back by 1 base and J by 2 bases. Per germline, CDR1 GTSNPN and CDR2 SVGIG (reference sequence). The length of the CDR3 is 16 residues. Here the CDR3 DNA reads TGTGCCTGGAGTGCTGGGACAGGAAGAGGCAATCAGCCCCAGCATTTT. Translation gives CAWSAGTGRGNQPQHF.